These 30 T cell receptor beta chains were all obtained from the same sample, sequenced in a study of T cell changes during pregnancy in multiple sclerosis. Here immunoSEQ multiplex PCR was the method, and the copy in TCRdb shows in-frame clones only, minus some. The sample includes around 58,000 clones, roughly 90% of them seen just once. The source was peripheral blood, collected before pregnancy. The receptors come from a female donor with multiple sclerosis, enrolled in a pregnancy study.

The chain is built from TRBV5-6 and TRBJ2-7; 9 bases line up with TRBD1. The CDR3 has 14 amino acids. Unmatched junction bases numbered 4, after V lost 2 bases and J lost 4 bases. The germline gives CDR1 SGHDT, CDR2 YYEEEE. The CDR3 sequence is CASSFGDRAYEQYF. In nucleotides, the CDR3 is TGTGCCAGCAGCTTTGGGGACAGGGCTTACGAGCAGTACTTC.

With respect to this clone: Within the sample, other DNA sequences also encode this same CDR3. As DNA, the CDR3 is TGTGCCAGCTCACCGGGACAGTCTAATGAAAAACTGTTTTTT. Residues: CASSPGQSNEKLFF. This chain joins TRBV18 and TRBJ1-4; TRBD1 aligns across 7 bases. CDR1 and CDR2 (germline): KGHSH, LQKENI. The CDR3 spans 14 residues. V lost 3 bases to trimming and J lost 3 bases; unmatched junction nucleotides: 1.

The chain employs TRBV7-9 and TRBJ2-7; D is ambiguous. Germline CDR1 reads SEHNR; CDR2 reads FQNEAQ (reference sequence). V was clipped by 1 base and J by 2 bases, with 12 bases between them. The CDR3 has 15 amino acids. The CDR3 DNA reads as TGTGCCAGCAGCTTAGGGCAACTATATACCTACGAGCAGTACTTC. It codes for CASSLGQLYTYEQYF.

The V gene is TRBV7-3, the J gene TRBJ2-5; 8 nucleotides match TRBD2. CDR1 is SGHTA and CDR2 is FQGTGA in the germline V gene. The V and J ends lost 0 bases and 5 bases, in that order; junction bases with no gene match: 5. The CDR3 runs 15 residues. CDR3 nucleotide sequence: TGTGCCAGCAGCTTAACCGGGGGGGCTTTCGAGACCCAGTACTTC. Amino acid sequence: CASSLTGGAFETQYF.

The rearrangement links TRBV5-1 to TRBJ2-7; possible D gene TRBD1, 5 bases. Germline V gene data show CDR1 as SGHRS and CDR2 as YFSETQ. The CDR3 sequence is 14 residues long. V lost 0 bases and J 11 bases, leaving 18 bases between the germline ends. The CDR3 is CASSLAGVGAQEYF. CDR3 nucleotides: TGCGCCAGCAGCTTGGCCGGTGTAGGGGCGCAGGAGTACTTC.

Points on this clone: Other DNA sequences of this sample code for an identical CDR3. The J gene is TRBJ2-3, the V gene TRBV4-2; TRBD2 agrees at 14 bases. Unmatched junction bases numbered 4, after V lost 4 bases and J lost 4 bases. The CDR3 sequence is 16 residues long. The germline V gene encodes CDR1 LGHNA and CDR2 YNFKEQ. CDR3 residues: CASSPRLAGGSDTQYF. CDR3 nucleotides: TGTGCCAGCAGCCCCAGACTAGCGGGGGGGTCAGATACGCAGTATTTT.

The chain uses TRBV6-1 and TRBJ1-2; D uncertain. The germline V gene encodes CDR1 MNHNS and CDR2 SASEGT. V was pared by 4 bases and J by 6 bases, with 12 bases between. This CDR3 spans 13 amino acids. The CDR3 nucleotides are TGTGCCAGCAGTGGAGCTTGGGGAGATGGCTACACCTTC. Amino acids: CASSGAWGDGYTF.

This clone has only a few counts. V gene TRBV6-5 combines with J gene TRBJ1-1, with D unclear. The germline gives CDR1 MNHEY, CDR2 SVGAGI. The CDR3 consists of 12 residues. Trimming removed 6 bases from V and 4 bases from J, with 9 bases in between. CDR3 in amino acids: CASRRMATEAFF. CDR3 nucleotide sequence: TGTGCCAGCAGACGAATGGCCACTGAAGCTTTCTTT.

The gene calls are TRBV7-2 and TRBJ2-7, with 7 nucleotides matching TRBD1. Germline V CDR1 and CDR2: SGHTA, FQGNSA. This CDR3 is built from 15 residues. Losses at the gene ends were 5 bases for V and 2 bases for J; bases not matched to a gene: 9. CDR3 region: CASSPDRKRTYEQYF. The CDR3 coding sequence is TGTGCCAGCAGCCCGGACAGGAAAAGGACCTACGAGCAGTACTTC.

The chain uses TRBV27 and TRBJ2-7; maybe TRBD1 (6 bases). With 3 bases removed from V and 0 bases from J, the gap between germline ends came to 9 bases. The CDR3 totals 14 residues. Germline V gene sequence: CDR1 MNHEY, CDR2 SMNVEV (reference sequence). This CDR3 is CASSFGQSSYEQYF. The CDR3 DNA sequence: TGTGCCAGCAGTTTTGGACAGAGCTCCTACGAGCAGTACTTC.

The rearrangement uses TRBV7-6 and TRBJ1-5; D is undetermined. In germline, CDR1 is SGHVS, CDR2 FNYEAQ. V lost 2 bases to trimming and J lost 4 bases, with 12 bases between them. The CDR3 has 15 amino acids. The CDR3 loop is CASSLSAGRNQPQHF. CDR3 nucleotide sequence: TGTGCCAGCAGCTTAAGCGCGGGCCGGAATCAGCCCCAGCATTTT. Drawing the rest from reference TRBV7-6 and TRBJ1-5, the complete variable domain is GAGVSQSPRYKVTKRGQDVALRCDPISGHVSLYWYRQALGQGPEFLTYFNYEAQQDKSGLPNDRFSAERPEGSISTLTIQRTEQRDSAMYRCASSLSAGRNQPQHFGDGTRLSIL.

The rearrangement links TRBV7-3 to TRBJ1-1; no firm D call. Germline lookup yields CDR1 SGHTA and CDR2 FQGTGA. Between the trimmed V and J ends, which lost 6 bases and 7 bases, there was a span of 18 bases. This CDR3 has 14 amino acids. The CDR3 here is CASSPHPRSSEAFF. Written as DNA, the CDR3 is TGTGCCAGCAGTCCTCACCCCAGGTCAAGTGAAGCTTTCTTT.

The rearrangement joins TRBV5-1 to TRBJ2-7, with 9 bases that match TRBD1. The CDR3 is 16 residues long. J was trimmed by 3 bases and V by 4 bases; bases with no gene match: 11. Germline lookup yields CDR1 SGHRS and CDR2 YFSETQ. The CDR3 sequence is CASSPFQGQGIYEQYF. DNA of the CDR3: TGCGCCAGCAGCCCCTTCCAGGGACAGGGCATCTACGAGCAGTACTTC.

This chain links TRBV4-1 with TRBJ1-4; the D gene is possibly TRBD1 (5 bases). The ends were cut back, 2 bases at V and 8 bases at J, with 12 bases in the middle. The CDR3 runs 14 residues. The germline V gene has CDR1 MGHRA and CDR2 YSYEKL. The CDR3 bases are TGCGCCAGCAGCCAACACAGGCAAGGGGAAAAACTGTTTTTT. It codes for CASSQHRQGEKLFF.

The chain links TRBV7-7 to TRBJ2-3; 9 bases are shared with TRBD1. V was clipped by 4 bases and J by 2 bases; unmatched bases: 7. Germline CDR1 SSHAT, CDR2 FNYEAQ (reference sequence). The CDR3 is 16 amino acids. CDR3 bases: TGTGCCAGCAGCTCCGGGACAGGGCTGTACACAGATACGCAGTATTTT. Amino acid sequence: CASSSGTGLYTDTQYF.

The V call is TRBV9, the J call TRBJ2-6; D is possibly TRBD1 (6 bases). This CDR3 is 18 amino acids long. The V gene's germline CDR1 is SGDLS and CDR2 YYNGEE. V lost 0 bases, J lost 0 bases, and 13 bases lay in between. The CDR3 protein is CASSVEGGFLSGANVLTF. The CDR3 nucleotides read TGTGCCAGCAGCGTAGAAGGGGGATTCCTCTCTGGGGCCAACGTCCTGACTTTC.

The V and J genes are TRBV7-9 and TRBJ2-7; weak D call: TRBD1 (5 bases). This CDR3 has 12 residues. V lost 5 bases to trimming and J lost 6 bases, with 11 bases between them. Per germline, CDR1 SEHNR and CDR2 FQNEAQ (reference sequence). The CDR3 nucleotides are TGTGCCAGCAGCGGCAGGGTGAGCGAGCAGTACTTC. This gives the protein CASSGRVSEQYF.

J is TRBJ1-2 and V is TRBV4-3, with 9 bases fitting TRBD1. The CDR3 has 15 amino acids. CDR1 is LGHNA and CDR2 is YSLEER in the germline V gene. Trimming took 2 bases from V and 6 from J; bases not matched to a gene: 7. As DNA, the CDR3 is TGCGCCAGCAGCCAACCGGGACAGGGTTTTAATGGCTACACCTTC. Amino acid sequence: CASSQPGQGFNGYTF.

The rearrangement links TRBV4-2 to TRBJ1-3; D possibly corresponds to TRBD1 (5 bases). Germline V gene sequence: CDR1 LGHNA, CDR2 YNFKEQ. With 0 bases removed from V and 1 base from J, the gap between germline ends came to 10 bases. The CDR3 runs 16 residues. This CDR3 reads CASSQDGGGSGNTIYF. CDR3 nucleotides: TGTGCCAGCAGCCAAGATGGGGGGGGGTCTGGAAACACCATATATTTT.

This chain uses TRBV4-3 with TRBJ2-1; 7 bases match TRBD2. Germline CDR1 LGHNA, CDR2 YSLEER. J was trimmed by 9 bases and V by 4 bases; bases with no gene match: 12. This CDR3 comprises 15 residues. CDR3 loop: CASSPLRGGWGEQFF. The CDR3 coding sequence is TGCGCCAGCAGCCCTCTTCGCGGGGGATGGGGTGAGCAGTTCTTC.

V gene TRBV7-9 combines with J gene TRBJ1-4; TRBD1 might be the D (6 bases). The germline gives CDR1 SEHNR, CDR2 FQNEAQ (reference sequence). The V and J ends lost 4 bases and 7 bases respectively, with 19 bases between them. The CDR3 spans 16 residues. In nucleotides, the CDR3 is TGTGCCAGCAGCTCACCTGGACAGAGATATCCTGAAAAACTGTTTTTT. Its protein is CASSSPGQRYPEKLFF.

J is TRBJ2-7 and V is TRBV10-3; D gene uncertain. CDR3 length: 11 residues. Between the trimmed V and J ends, which lost 4 bases and 4 bases, there was a span of 5 bases. In germline, CDR1 is ENHRY, CDR2 SYGVKD. The CDR3 spells CAISGLYEQYF. Here the CDR3 DNA reads TGTGCCATCAGTGGGCTTTACGAGCAGTACTTC.

The chain recombines TRBV6-6 with TRBJ1-2, with unresolved D. Germline assignment: CDR1 MNHNY and CDR2 SVGAGI (reference sequence). This CDR3 is 13 amino acids long. Trimming took 5 bases from V and 4 from J, leaving 11 bases between them. The CDR3, as DNA: TGTGCCAGCAGTGCCGCCGGGAGCTATGGCTACACCTTC. It codes for CASSAAGSYGYTF.

The genes are TRBV6-4 and TRBJ2-1, with D perhaps matching TRBD2 (6 bases). The V end lost 0 bases, the J end lost 0 bases, and 6 bases lay between the germline ends. In germline, CDR1 is MRHNA, CDR2 SNTAGT. The CDR3 is 15 residues long. CDR3 sequence reads: CASSDSAGSYNEQFF. In DNA, the CDR3 is TGTGCCAGCAGTGACTCAGCGGGCTCCTACAATGAGCAGTTCTTC.

Here the CDR3 reads CASSQRSQGNTEAFF. CDR3 DNA sequence: TGCGCCAGCAGCCAGCGTAGTCAGGGGAACACTGAAGCTTTCTTT. This rearrangement joins TRBV4-3 to TRBJ1-1; D is perhaps TRBD1 (5 bases). The CDR3 spans 15 residues. V was shortened by 3 bases and J by 1 base, with 12 bases between the two germline ends. Looked up from germline, CDR1 is LGHNA and CDR2 is YSLEER.

The chain employs TRBV11-2 and TRBJ1-1; no clear D. V gave up 1 base and J gave up 0 bases, with 12 bases separating them. CDR3 length: 16 amino acids. The germline CDR1 and CDR2 sequences are SGHAT and FQNNGV. CDR3 nucleotides: TGTGCCAGCAGCTTAGGAGGGAGTACGGTGAACACTGAAGCTTTCTTT. Its protein product is CASSLGGSTVNTEAFF.

The chain links TRBV7-2 to TRBJ1-1, with 9 bases aligning to TRBD1. Germline CDR1 and CDR2: SGHTA and FQGNSA. CDR3 length: 14 residues. V shed 5 bases and J 4 bases; nucleotides not matched to a gene: 5. CDR3 region: CASSVQGALTEAFF. The CDR3 DNA reads as TGTGCCAGCAGCGTACAGGGGGCGCTCACTGAAGCTTTCTTT.

The rearrangement links TRBV5-4 to TRBJ2-3, with TRBD2 identical over 12 bases. From germline, CDR1 is SGHNT and CDR2 YYREEE (reference sequence). J gave up 0 bases and V 4 bases, and 6 bases lay outside the gene matches. The CDR3 runs 17 residues. The CDR3 DNA follows: TGTGCCAGCAGCAAACGACTAGCGGGGGCTAGCACAGATACGCAGTATTTT. It specifies CASSKRLAGASTDTQYF.

The J gene is TRBJ1-2, the V gene TRBV7-3, with 8 bases fitting TRBD1. Germline lookup yields CDR1 SGHTA and CDR2 FQGTGA. V was clipped by 5 bases and J by 7 bases; unmatched bases: 9. This CDR3 comprises 14 residues. The CDR3 region has the DNA TGTGCCAGCAGCCGCGGACAGGGAATGAGTGGCTACACCTTC. As protein: CASSRGQGMSGYTF.

The table lists this clone with a count of one. The chain employs TRBV11-2 and TRBJ1-6; TRBD1 agrees at 9 bases. The CDR3 runs to 15 residues. V lost 2 bases and J lost 7; bases outside the gene matches: 3. Germline V gives CDR1 SGHAT, CDR2 FQNNGV. The CDR3: CASSLSGTGNSPLHF. The DNA for the CDR3 is TGTGCCAGCAGCTTAAGCGGGACAGGGAATTCACCCCTCCACTTT.